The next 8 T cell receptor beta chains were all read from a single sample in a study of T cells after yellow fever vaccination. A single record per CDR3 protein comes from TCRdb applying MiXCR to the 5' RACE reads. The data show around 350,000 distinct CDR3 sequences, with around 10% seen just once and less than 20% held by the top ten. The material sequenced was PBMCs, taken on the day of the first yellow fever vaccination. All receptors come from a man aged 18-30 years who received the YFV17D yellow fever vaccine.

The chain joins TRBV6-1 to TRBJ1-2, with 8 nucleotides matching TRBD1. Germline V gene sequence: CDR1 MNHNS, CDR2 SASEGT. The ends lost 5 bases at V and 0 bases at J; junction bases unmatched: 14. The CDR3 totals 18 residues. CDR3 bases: TGTGCCAGCAGTCCAACCCACTCAGACAGGGGAGCTAACTATGGCTACACCTTC. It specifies CASSPTHSDRGANYGYTF.

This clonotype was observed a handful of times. CDR3 region: CASSFLPGQGYEQYV. As DNA, the CDR3 is TGCGCCAGCAGCTTCCTACCGGGACAGGGCTACGAGCAGTACGTC. The chain combines TRBV5-1 with TRBJ2-7, with 9 bases lining up with TRBD1. Germline-derived CDR1 and CDR2 are SGHRS and YFSETQ. V lost 2 bases to trimming and J lost 3 bases; unmatched junction nucleotides: 6. The CDR3 is 15 residues long.

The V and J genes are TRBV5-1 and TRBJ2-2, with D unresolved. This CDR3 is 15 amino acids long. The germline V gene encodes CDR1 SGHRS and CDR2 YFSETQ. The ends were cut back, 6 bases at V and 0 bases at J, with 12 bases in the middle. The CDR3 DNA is TGCGCCAGCACCCCGTACACGCCGAACACCGGGGAGCTGTTTTTT. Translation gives CASTPYTPNTGELFF.

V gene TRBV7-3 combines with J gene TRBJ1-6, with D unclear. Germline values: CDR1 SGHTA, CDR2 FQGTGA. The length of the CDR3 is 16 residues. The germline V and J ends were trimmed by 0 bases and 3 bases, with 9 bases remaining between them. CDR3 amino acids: CASSLTAPSYNSPLHF. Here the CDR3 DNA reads TGTGCCAGCAGCTTAACGGCACCTAGCTATAATTCACCCCTCCACTTT.

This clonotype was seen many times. This CDR3 is CASSFNRGDIQYF. The CDR3 DNA sequence: TGTGCCAGCAGCTTCAACAGGGGAGACATTCAGTACTTC. The chain carries TRBV7-2 and TRBJ2-4; TRBD1 aligns across 7 bases. The V segment lost 3 bases and the J segment 8 bases; nucleotides outside the gene matches: 4. Germline V lookup: CDR1 SGHTA, CDR2 FQGNSA. The CDR3 loop spans 13 amino acids. Based on the CDR3 plus reference TRBV7-2 and TRBJ2-4, the full variable domain is GAGVSQSPSNKVTEKGKDVELRCDPISGHTALYWYRQSLGQGLEFLIYFQGNSAPDKSGLPSDRFSAERTGGSVSTLTIQRTQQEDSAVYLCASSFNRGDIQYFGAGTRLSVL.

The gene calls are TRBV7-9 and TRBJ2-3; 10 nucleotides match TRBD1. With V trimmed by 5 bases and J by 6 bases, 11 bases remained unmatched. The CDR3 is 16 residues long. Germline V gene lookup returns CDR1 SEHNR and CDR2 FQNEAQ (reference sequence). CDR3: CASSQLGTGVMDTQYF. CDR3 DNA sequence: TGTGCCAGCAGCCAGCTGGGGACAGGGGTTATGGATACGCAGTATTTT. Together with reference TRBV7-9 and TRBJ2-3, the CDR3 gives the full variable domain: DTGVSQNPRHKITKRGQNVTFRCDPISEHNRLYWYRQTLGQGPEFLTYFQNEAQLEKSRLLSDRFSAERPKGSFSTLEIQRTEQGDSAMYLCASSQLGTGVMDTQYFGPGTRLTVL.

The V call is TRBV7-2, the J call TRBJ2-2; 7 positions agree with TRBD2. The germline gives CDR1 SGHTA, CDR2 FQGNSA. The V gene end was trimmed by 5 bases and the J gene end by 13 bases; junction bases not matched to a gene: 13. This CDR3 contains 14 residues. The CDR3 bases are TGTGCCAGCAGCCCGGACTCCAGCGGCGGGAGGCTGTTTTTT. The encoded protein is CASSPDSSGGRLFF.

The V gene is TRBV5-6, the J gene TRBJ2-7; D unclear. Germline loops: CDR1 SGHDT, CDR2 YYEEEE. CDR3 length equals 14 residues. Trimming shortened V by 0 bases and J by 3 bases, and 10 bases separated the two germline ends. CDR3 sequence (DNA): TGTGCCAGCAGCTTGGGTTCCGACCTCTACGAGCAGTACTTC. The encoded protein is CASSLGSDLYEQYF.